This T cell receptor beta chain comes out of a study of blood T cell repertoires in COVID-19 (dated by TCRdb to the early 2020s). Notes on the research overall: Samples covering the acute and convalescent phases of COVID-19 were provided by collaborators in the United States, Italy and Spain. The material from the prospective study consisted of cDNA or gDNA derived from T cells, B-cell-depleted T cells, or PBMCs. Subjects who had been exposed to COVID-19, were actively infected with it, or had recovered from it provided the deeply sampled blood TCRbeta repertoires that made up the dataset. A de-identified subject ID, COVID-19 status, age in years and sex were almost always included in the sample metadata. HLA class I and class II types, where available, came from metadata supplied by the sample provider rather than from assay-based typing. Samples were obtained from the ongoing ImmuneRACE study (first 160 participants) and from about 1,300 subjects provided by 6 global collaborators. The repertoires were released in a freely available public database meant as a resource for research on the immune response to SARS-CoV-2.

The immunoSEQ Assay, a bias-controlled multiplex PCR, was used to amplify TCRbeta CDR3 regions from genomic DNA. Per the source publication's procedure: Nucleated cell counts per sample were estimated from amplification of reference gene primers within the assay. To quantify the absolute abundance of each unique TCRbeta CDR3 rearrangement, sequence reads were collapsed and filtered. Productive Simpson clonality was computed per sample as the square root of Simpson's diversity index over productive rearrangements. The clones in this table, taken by TCRdb from immuneACCESS, are in-frame only. Not every clone is retained; where verified, under half of the shortfall comes from an unresolved V gene, and the cause of the rest is unknown. That table is the source of V, J and clone size, and D and trimming were worked out from the DNA. The sample table contains 60,000 or so clones; only one count was recorded for around four fifths of them. Approximately 21% of the sample rests with the top ten.

One collaborating source in Seattle enrolled patients while the patients were actively infected and followed the patients over time throughout the course of disease. Whole blood was collected in K2EDTA tubes by collaborating institutions according to the institutions' own protocols. Collaborator samples were shipped for TCRbeta analysis as frozen whole blood, isolated PBMCs, or DNA extracted from either sample type. This clone came up a few times. Its recognized antigen is unknown. No qualities accompany the bases; no much larger clone lies one base away. The full study reports these points: The amount of clinical and demographic metadata varied by source and participant and was provided uncurated.

Sequencing used peripheral blood. The TCR was taken from a man aged 25-45 years with COVID-19, enrolled during active disease.

Read as DNA, the sequence is TGTGCCAGCAGCTCCCAGGGAGGGGGCGGGGAGCTGTTTTTT. Its protein reads: CASSSQGGGGELFF. The chain uses TRBV7-9 and TRBJ2-2, with TRBD2 tentatively as D gene (7 bases match). Reading the germline V gene (reference sequence) gives CDR1 SEHNR and CDR2 FQNEAQ. The germline ends are 13 bases apart after V is trimmed by 4 bases and J by 7 bases. The CDR3, cysteine through phenylalanine, is 14 amino acids long. Only CDR3 DNA remains: 42 bases, in frame from the first base.